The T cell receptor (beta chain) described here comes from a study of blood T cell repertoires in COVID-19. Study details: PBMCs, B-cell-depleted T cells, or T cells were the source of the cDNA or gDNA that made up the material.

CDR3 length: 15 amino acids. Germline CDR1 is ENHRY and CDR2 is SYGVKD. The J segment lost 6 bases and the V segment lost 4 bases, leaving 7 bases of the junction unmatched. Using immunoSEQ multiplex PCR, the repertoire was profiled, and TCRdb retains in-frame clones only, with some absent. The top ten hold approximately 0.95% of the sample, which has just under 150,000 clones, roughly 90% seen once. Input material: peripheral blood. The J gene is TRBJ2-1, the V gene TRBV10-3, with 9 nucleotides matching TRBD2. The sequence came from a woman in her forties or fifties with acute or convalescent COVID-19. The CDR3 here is CAISVGGGALNEQFF. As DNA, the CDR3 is TGTGCCATCAGTGTAGGCGGGGGGGCCCTCAATGAGCAGTTCTTC.